What follows are 14 T cell receptor beta chains derived from one specimen sequenced in a study of blood T cells in healthy people across ages. Alongside a J-beta primer mix, a sample-barcoded 5' primer served in a second PCR lasting about 6 to 11 cycles. TCRdb reprocessed the 5' RACE reads via MiXCR and lists one record per CDR3 protein. In the table there are 500,000 to 550,000 distinct CDR3 sequences, 24% of which are singletons. The same data also went into a second study, on T cells of mothers and their children.

The sequenced sample was blood. These receptors all come from a boy aged 10-17 years in good health.

The CDR3 is CAWRDGSYQETQYF. The CDR3 DNA reads TGTGCCTGGAGGGACGGGTCGTACCAAGAGACCCAGTACTTC. J is TRBJ2-5 and V is TRBV30; the D is unclear. The length of the CDR3 is 14 residues. Trimming removed 3 bases from V and 0 bases from J, with 11 bases in between. CDR1 and CDR2 from the germline V gene are GTSNPN and SVGIG (reference sequence).

The CDR3 loop reads CASSQSTGLHEQYF. The CDR3 region has the DNA TGCGCCAGCAGCCAATCGACAGGGCTCCACGAGCAGTACTTC. This sequence joins TRBV4-3 and TRBJ2-7, with 7 positions matching TRBD1. The germline V gene has CDR1 LGHNA and CDR2 YSLEER. Trimming at V came to 2 bases and at J to 5 bases, leaving 6 bases not matched to a gene. The CDR3 spans 14 residues.

The chain links TRBV4-1 to TRBJ2-1, with 10 bases identical to TRBD2. This CDR3 is 16 amino acids long. Germline CDR1 reads MGHRA; CDR2 reads YSYEKL. With 1 base clipped from V and 8 bases from J, the junction kept 8 bases outside the gene matches. The DNA of the CDR3 is TGCGCCAGCAGCCAAGTATCGCTAGCGGGAGTGGATGAGCAGTTCTTC. This codes for CASSQVSLAGVDEQFF.

Details on this clonotype: Relative to the germline gene, one junction end is altered; a read error may explain this. This sequence joins TRBV5-1 and TRBJ2-1, with TRBD1 as a possible D gene (6 bases). From germline, CDR1 is SGHRS and CDR2 YFSETQ. The CDR3 runs 15 residues. DNA for the CDR3: TGCGCCAGCAGCTTGGTTACAGGACAGTACAATGAGCGGTTCTTC. It is translated as CASSLVTGQYNERFF. Combining the CDR3 with reference TRBV5-1 and TRBJ2-1 gives the whole variable domain KAGVTQTPRYLIKTRGQQVTLSCSPISGHRSVSWYQQTPGQGLQFLFEYFSETQRNKGNFPGRFSGRQFSNSRSEMNVSTLELGDSALYLCASSLVTGQYNERFFGPGTRLTVL.

This clonotype has more than one count but fewer than ten. J is TRBJ1-5 and V is TRBV4-3, with D perhaps matching TRBD1 (5 bases). Germline-derived CDR1 and CDR2 are LGHNA and YSLEER. Deletions cut 0 bases from V and 7 bases from J, with 19 bases between. CDR3 size: 17 residues. CDR3 sequence (DNA): TGCGCCAGCAGCCAAGATTTCGGGGTAGCAGGGCGGCAGCCCCAGCATTTT. This gives the protein CASSQDFGVAGRQPQHF.

J is TRBJ2-3 and V is TRBV27; D gene ambiguous. The CDR3 runs 13 residues. Germline V gene data show CDR1 as MNHEY and CDR2 as SMNVEV (reference sequence). The V end lost 0 bases, the J end lost 4 bases, and 5 bases lay between the germline ends. The CDR3 bases are TGTGCCAGCAGTTTATCGAGTGCAGATACGCAGTATTTT. This gives the protein CASSLSSADTQYF.

CDR3 protein: CASSWGIPGETQYF. CDR3 DNA sequence: TGTGCCAGCAGCTGGGGCATTCCGGGGGAGACCCAGTACTTC. The chain is built from TRBV7-2 and TRBJ2-5; D may correspond to TRBD1 or TRBD2 (5 bases each). V gave up 4 bases and J gave up 5 bases, with 14 bases separating them. There are 14 residues in the CDR3. Germline V gives CDR1 SGHTA, CDR2 FQGNSA.

This clonotype was counted only a few times. J is TRBJ2-7 and V is TRBV28; D is perhaps TRBD1 or TRBD2 (6 bases each). The CDR3 extends over 13 amino acids. Germline-derived CDR1 and CDR2 are MDHEN and SYDVKM. The V gene lost 10 bases and the J gene lost 4 bases, with 17 bases spanning the gap. The CDR3, as DNA: TGTGCCACCCACCCCAAGGGGGGATACGAGCAGTACTTC. This sequence encodes CATHPKGGYEQYF. Variable domain in full (rest from reference TRBV28 and TRBJ2-7): DVKVTQSSRYLVKRTGEKVFLECVQDMDHENMFWYRQDPGLGLRLIYFSYDVKMKEKGDIPEGYSVSREKKERFSLILESASTNQTSMYLCATHPKGGYEQYFGPGTRLTVT.

This rearrangement joins TRBV27 to TRBJ2-4; TRBD1 matches at 7 bases. Losses at the gene ends were 4 bases for V and 7 bases for J; bases not matched to a gene: 7. The CDR3 is 14 amino acids. Germline CDR1 and CDR2: MNHEY and SMNVEV (reference sequence). This chain's CDR3 is CASSSRTGLNIQYF. DNA for the CDR3: TGTGCCAGCAGTTCCCGGACAGGATTGAACATTCAGTACTTC.

The chain uses TRBV10-3 and TRBJ2-5, with TRBD2 matching over 7 bases. The V segment lost 7 bases and the J segment 4 bases; nucleotides outside the gene matches: 9. In germline, CDR1 is ENHRY, CDR2 SYGVKD. This CDR3 is 14 amino acids long. This CDR3 reads CAITSGGLGETQYF. The CDR3 DNA is TGTGCCATCACCTCGGGGGGACTGGGAGAGACCCAGTACTTC.

The CDR3 bases are TGCGCCAGCAGCTCACCCCACCGGGACAGGCTTAACTATGGCTACACCTTC. It specifies CASSSPHRDRLNYGYTF. The chain couples TRBV5-1 to TRBJ1-2, with 8 bases fitting TRBD1. The CDR3 consists of 17 residues. Trimming removed 3 bases from V and 1 base from J; junction bases left unmatched: 11. Germline CDR1 is SGHRS and CDR2 is YFSETQ.

At least ten counts were recorded for this clonotype. CDR3 DNA sequence: TGTGCCAGCAGTTTGTGGCCCTACGAGCAGTACTTC. Amino acids: CASSLWPYEQYF. V is TRBV28 and J is TRBJ2-7; unclear D gene. Germline V gene data show CDR1 as MDHEN and CDR2 as SYDVKM. The length of the CDR3 is 12 residues. The V end was cut by 3 bases, the J end by 2 bases, with 5 bases between.

V is TRBV10-3 and J is TRBJ1-3; 9 nucleotides match TRBD1. Trimming at V came to 6 bases and at J to 1 base, leaving 7 bases not matched to a gene. The CDR3 is 16 residues long. Looked up from germline, CDR1 is ENHRY and CDR2 is SYGVKD. This chain's CDR3 is CAIRAPGQGSGNTIYF. The CDR3 DNA is TGTGCCATCAGAGCCCCGGGACAGGGATCTGGAAACACCATATATTTT.

The chain has TRBV16 and TRBJ2-7, with D possibly being TRBD2 (6 bases). The V end lost 5 bases, the J end lost 3 bases, and 8 bases lay between the germline ends. The CDR3 spans 12 residues. In germline, CDR1 is KGHSY, CDR2 FQNENV. CDR3 sequence (DNA): TGTGCCAGCAGCATAGCGGTCTACGAGCAGTACTTC. Its protein product is CASSIAVYEQYF.